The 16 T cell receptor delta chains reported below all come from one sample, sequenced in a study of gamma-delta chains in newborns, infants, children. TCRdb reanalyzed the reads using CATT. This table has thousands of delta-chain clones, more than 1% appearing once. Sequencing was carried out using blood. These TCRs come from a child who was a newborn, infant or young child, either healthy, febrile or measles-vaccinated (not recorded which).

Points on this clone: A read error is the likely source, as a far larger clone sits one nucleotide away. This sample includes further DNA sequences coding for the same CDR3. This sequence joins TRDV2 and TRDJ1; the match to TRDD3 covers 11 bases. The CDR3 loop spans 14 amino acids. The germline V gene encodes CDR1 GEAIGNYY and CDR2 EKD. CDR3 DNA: TGTGCTTGTGACGTACTGGGGGATAAGAACAAACTCATCTTT. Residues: CACDVLGDKNKLIF.

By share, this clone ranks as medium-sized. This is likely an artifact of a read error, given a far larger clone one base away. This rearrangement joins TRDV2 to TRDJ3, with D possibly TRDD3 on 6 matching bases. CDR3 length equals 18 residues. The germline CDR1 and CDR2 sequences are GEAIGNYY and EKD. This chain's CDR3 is CACDTVTWGSRDTRQMFF. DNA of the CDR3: TGTGCCTGTGACACCGTCACCTGGGGCTCCCGGGACACCCGACAGATGTTTTTC.

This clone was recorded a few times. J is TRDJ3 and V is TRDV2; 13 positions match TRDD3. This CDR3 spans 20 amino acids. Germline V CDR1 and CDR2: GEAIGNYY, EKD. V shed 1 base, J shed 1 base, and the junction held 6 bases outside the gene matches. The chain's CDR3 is CACDTLTGGYGSWDTRQMFF. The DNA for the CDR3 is TGTGCCTGTGACACTTTAACTGGGGGATACGGGTCCTGGGACACCCGACAGATGTTTTTC.

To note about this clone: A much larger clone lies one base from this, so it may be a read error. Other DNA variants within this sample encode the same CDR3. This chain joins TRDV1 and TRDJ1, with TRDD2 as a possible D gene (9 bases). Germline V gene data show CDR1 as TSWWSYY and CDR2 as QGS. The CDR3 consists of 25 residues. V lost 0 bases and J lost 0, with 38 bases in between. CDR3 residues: CALGELGLPTTGGLLWGFYTDKLIF. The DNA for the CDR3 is TGTGCTCTTGGGGAACTCGGCCTTCCTACGACTGGGGGCCTACTTTGGGGCTTCTACACCGATAAACTCATCTTT.

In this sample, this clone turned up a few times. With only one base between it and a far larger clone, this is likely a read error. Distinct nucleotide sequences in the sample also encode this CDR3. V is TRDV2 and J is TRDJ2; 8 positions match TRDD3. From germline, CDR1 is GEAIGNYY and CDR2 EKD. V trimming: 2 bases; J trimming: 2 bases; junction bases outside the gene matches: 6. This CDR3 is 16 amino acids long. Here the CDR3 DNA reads TGTGCCTGTGACAAGCTGGGGGAAGAATTGACAGCACAACTCTTCTTT. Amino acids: CACDKLGEELTAQLFF.

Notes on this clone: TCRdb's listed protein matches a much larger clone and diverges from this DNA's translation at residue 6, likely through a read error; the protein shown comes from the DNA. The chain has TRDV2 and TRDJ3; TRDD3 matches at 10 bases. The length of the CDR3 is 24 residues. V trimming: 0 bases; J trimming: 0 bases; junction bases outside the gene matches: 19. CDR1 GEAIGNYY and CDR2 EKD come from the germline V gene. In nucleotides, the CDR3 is TGTGCCTGTGACACCGAACGTAGTTCCTACTGGGGGATGTACAGCTCCTGGGACACCCGACAGATGTTTTTC. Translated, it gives CACDTERSSYWGMYSSWDTRQMFF.

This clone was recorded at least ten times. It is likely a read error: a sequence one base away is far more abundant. CDR3 in amino acids: CACDILGESSWDARQMFF. DNA of the CDR3: TGTGCCTGTGACATACTGGGGGAGAGCTCCTGGGACGCCCGACAGATGTTTTTC. This chain joins TRDV2 and TRDJ3, with 9 bases matching TRDD3. The CDR3 is 18 residues long. The germline gives CDR1 GEAIGNYY, CDR2 EKD.

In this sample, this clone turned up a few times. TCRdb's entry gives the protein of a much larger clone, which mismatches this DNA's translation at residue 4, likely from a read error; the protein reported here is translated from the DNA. The CDR3 region has the DNA TGTGCCTGTGGCAAACTGGGGGAAGAATTGACAGCACAACTCTTCTTT. It specifies CACGKLGEELTAQLFF. This chain joins TRDV2 and TRDJ2, with TRDD3 identical over 9 bases. V lost 5 bases and J lost 2; bases outside the gene matches: 8. Germline V gene sequence: CDR1 GEAIGNYY, CDR2 EKD. This CDR3 contains 16 residues.

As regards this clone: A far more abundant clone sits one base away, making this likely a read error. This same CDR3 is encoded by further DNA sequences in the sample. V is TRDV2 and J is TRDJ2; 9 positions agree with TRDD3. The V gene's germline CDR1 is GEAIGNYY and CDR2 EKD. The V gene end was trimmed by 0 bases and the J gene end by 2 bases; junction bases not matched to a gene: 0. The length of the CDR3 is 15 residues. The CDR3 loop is CACDTWGILTAQLFF. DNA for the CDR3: TGTGCCTGTGACACCTGGGGGATATTGACAGCACAACTCTTCTTT.

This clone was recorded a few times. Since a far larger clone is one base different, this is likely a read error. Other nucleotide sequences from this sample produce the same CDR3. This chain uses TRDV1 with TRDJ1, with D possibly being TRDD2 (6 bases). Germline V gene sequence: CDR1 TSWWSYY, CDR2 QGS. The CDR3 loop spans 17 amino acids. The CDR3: CALGELVPSPSADKLIF. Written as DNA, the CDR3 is TGTGCTCTCGGGGAACTTGTACCTTCCCCAAGCGCCGATAAACTCATCTTT.

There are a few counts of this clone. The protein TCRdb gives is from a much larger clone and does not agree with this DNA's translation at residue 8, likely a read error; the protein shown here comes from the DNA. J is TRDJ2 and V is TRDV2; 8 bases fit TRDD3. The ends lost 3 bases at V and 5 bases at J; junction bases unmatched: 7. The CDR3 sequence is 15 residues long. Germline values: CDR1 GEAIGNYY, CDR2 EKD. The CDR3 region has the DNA TGTGCCTGTGACCCACTGGGGGGTATTACAGCACAACTCTTCTTT. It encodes CACDPLGGITAQLFF.

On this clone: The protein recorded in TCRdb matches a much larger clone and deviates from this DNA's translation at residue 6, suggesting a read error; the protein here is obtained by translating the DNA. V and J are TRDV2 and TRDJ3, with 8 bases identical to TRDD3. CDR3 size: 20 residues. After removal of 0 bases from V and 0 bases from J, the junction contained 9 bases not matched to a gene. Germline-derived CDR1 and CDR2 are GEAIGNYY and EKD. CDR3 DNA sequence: TGTGCCTGTGACACCGCACTGGGGGGCCGGAGCTCCTGGGACACCCGACAGATGTTTTTC. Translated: CACDTALGGRSSWDTRQMFF.

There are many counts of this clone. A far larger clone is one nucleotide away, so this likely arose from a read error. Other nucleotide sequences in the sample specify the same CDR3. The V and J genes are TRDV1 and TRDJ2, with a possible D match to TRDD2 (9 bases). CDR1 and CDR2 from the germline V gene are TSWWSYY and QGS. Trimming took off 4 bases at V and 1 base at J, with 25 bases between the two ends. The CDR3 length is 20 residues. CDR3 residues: CALGGAFLLGVNFLTAQLFF. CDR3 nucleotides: TGTGCTCTTGGGGGGGCCTTCCTACTGGGGGTCAACTTTTTGACAGCACAACTCTTCTTT.

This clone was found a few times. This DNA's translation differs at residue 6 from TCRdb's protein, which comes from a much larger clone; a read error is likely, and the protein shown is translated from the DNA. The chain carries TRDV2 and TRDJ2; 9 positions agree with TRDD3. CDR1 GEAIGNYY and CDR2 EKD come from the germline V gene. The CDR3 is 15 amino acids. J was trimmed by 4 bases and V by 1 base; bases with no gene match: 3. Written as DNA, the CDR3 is TGTGCCTGTGACACACCGGGGGATACGACAGCACAACTCTTCTTT. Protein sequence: CACDTPGDTTAQLFF.

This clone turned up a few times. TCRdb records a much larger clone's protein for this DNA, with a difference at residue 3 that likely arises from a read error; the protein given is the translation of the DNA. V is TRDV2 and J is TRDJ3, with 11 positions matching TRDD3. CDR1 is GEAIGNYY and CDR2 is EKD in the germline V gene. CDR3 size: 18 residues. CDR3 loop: CASDTVLGDTWDTRQMFF. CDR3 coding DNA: TGTGCCAGTGACACCGTACTGGGGGATACCTGGGACACCCGACAGATGTTTTTC.

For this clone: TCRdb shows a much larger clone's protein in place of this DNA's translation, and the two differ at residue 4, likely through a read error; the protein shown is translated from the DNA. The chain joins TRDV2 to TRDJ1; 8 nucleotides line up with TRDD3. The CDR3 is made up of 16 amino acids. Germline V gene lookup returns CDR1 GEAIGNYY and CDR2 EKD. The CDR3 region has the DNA TGTGCCTGTTACACCGTTGGGGGATCCTTAACCGATAAACTCATCTTT. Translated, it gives CACYTVGGSLTDKLIF.